This T cell receptor beta chain was recovered during a study of blood T cell repertoires in COVID-19. Study information: Whether acute or convalescent, the COVID-19 samples came from the United States, Italy and Spain. Nucleic acid was either cDNA or gDNA, and it came from T cells, B-cell-depleted T cells, or PBMCs.

Germline CDR1 SNHLY, CDR2 FYNNEI. The CDR3 is made up of 15 amino acids. The J segment lost 6 bases and the V segment lost 3 bases, leaving 8 bases of the junction unmatched. Using immunoSEQ multiplex PCR, the repertoire was profiled, and TCRdb retains in-frame clones only, with some absent. The table includes 70,000 or so clones, around 86% detected once. This sequence was found in a young woman with acute or convalescent COVID-19. The genes are TRBV2 and TRBJ1-1, with 9 bases lining up with TRBD1. The sequencing sample was made of peripheral blood. DNA of the CDR3: TGTGCCAGCAGTGACAGGACAGGGGTAGGGGCTGAAGCTTTCTTT. This gives the protein CASSDRTGVGAEAFF.